This is a list of T cell receptor beta chains from one sample in a study of T cell responses to AZD1222 COVID-19 vaccine. The table came from immunoSEQ multiplex PCR; TCRdb's copy has only in-frame clones and leaves some out. The repertoire holds some 180,000 clones, with nearly 95% as singletons. The source was peripheral blood, collected 28 days after the second AZD1222 dose. Receptor source: an adult who received the AZD1222 COVID-19 vaccine. The CDR3 runs from the conserved cysteine through the conserved F or W. D genes are given only for firm matches. Clone size appears in some rows only: once, few, many, or a class for an expanded clone.

D | size | J | length | V | CDR3 | DNA
TRBD2 | . | TRBJ2-3 | 15 | TRBV11-2 | CASSQPGGATDTQYF | TGTGCCAGCAGCCAGCCGGGGGGGGCCACAGATACGCAGTATTTT
. | once | TRBJ2-1 | 18 | TRBV5-1 | CASSDRRVSAATYNEQFF | TGCGCCAGCAGCGACCGAAGGGTATCGGCAGCGACCTACAATGAGCAGTTCTTC
TRBD1 | . | TRBJ2-2 | 17 | TRBV5-4 | CASSSPPDRGDTGELFF | TGTGCCAGCAGCTCTCCCCCGGACAGGGGGGACACCGGGGAGCTGTTTTTT
TRBD1 | . | TRBJ1-3 | 15 | TRBV2 | CATPTGTSSGNTIYF | TGTGCCACGCCGACAGGGACCAGCTCTGGAAACACCATATATTTT
. | . | TRBJ1-1 | 13 | TRBV18 | CASSTGGGTEAFF | TGTGCCAGCTCAACAGGTGGGGGAACTGAAGCTTTCTTT
. | . | TRBJ1-6 | 11 | TRBV5-1 | CATRYNSPLHF | TGCGCCACCCGCTATAATTCACCCCTCCACTTT
. | . | TRBJ1-6 | 14 | TRBV15 | CATSRSTGNSPLHF | TGTGCCACCAGCAGATCTACGGGGAATTCACCCCTCCACTTT
TRBD1 | . | TRBJ2-1 | 15 | TRBV10-3 | CAIRPGQGSYNEQFF | TGTGCCATCAGACCCGGACAGGGAAGCTACAATGAGCAGTTCTTC
. | . | TRBJ1-2 | 12 | TRBV2 | CASSDQNYGYTF | TGTGCCAGCAGTGACCAGAACTATGGCTACACCTTC
. | . | TRBJ2-5 | 14 | TRBV29-1 | CSVPGPQGQETQYF | TGCAGCGTGCCCGGCCCACAGGGCCAAGAGACCCAGTACTTC
. | . | TRBJ2-5 | 16 | TRBV6-6 | CASSYSIGSTRETQYF | TGTGCCAGCAGTTACTCGATAGGGTCAACACGAGAGACCCAGTACTTC
TRBD1 | once | TRBJ1-1 | 15 | TRBV18 | CASSRSGGGNTEAFF | TGTGCCAGCTCACGGTCAGGGGGCGGGAACACTGAAGCTTTCTTT
. | . | TRBJ1-4 | 16 | TRBV5-5 | CASSWGNRDSNEKLFF | TGTGCCAGCAGCTGGGGGAACAGGGACTCTAATGAAAAACTGTTTTTT
. | . | TRBJ2-7 | 11 | TRBV6-5 | CASSYFGQQYF | TGTGCCAGCAGTTACTTTGGGCAGCAGTACTTC
TRBD2 | . | TRBJ2-7 | 16 | TRBV30 | CAWSRSRGLAGIEQYF | TGTGCCTGGAGTCGGTCCCGGGGACTAGCTGGCATCGAGCAGTACTTC
. | . | TRBJ1-5 | 15 | TRBV30 | CAWTVGAFSNQPQHF | TGTGCCTGGACTGTAGGGGCCTTTAGCAATCAGCCCCAGCATTTT
TRBD2 | . | TRBJ2-3 | 21 | TRBV23-1 | CASSQPGSSRTSGSSTDTQYF | TGCGCCAGCAGTCAACCGGGGAGTTCGAGGACTAGCGGTTCTAGCACAGATACGCAGTATTTT
TRBD2 | . | TRBJ2-7 | 18 | TRBV11-2 | CASSLGGTSGSSPYEQYF | TGTGCCAGCAGCTTAGGAGGGACTAGCGGGAGTAGTCCCTACGAGCAGTACTTC
. | . | TRBJ1-2 | 14 | TRBV6-2/TRBV6-3 | CASSSGSTNYGYTF | TGTGCCAGCAGTTCGGGGAGTACCAACTATGGCTACACCTTC
TRBD2 | . | TRBJ2-3 | 16 | TRBV9 | CASSVGTSGSTDTQYF | TGTGCCAGCAGCGTAGGGACTAGCGGAAGCACAGATACGCAGTATTTT
. | . | TRBJ2-7 | 13 | TRBV10-1 | CASQPGDSVEQYF | TGCGCCAGTCAACCGGGAGATTCGGTCGAGCAGTACTTC
. | . | TRBJ1-3 | 16 | TRBV5-1 | CASSLGAEGRGNTIYF | TGCGCCAGCAGCTTAGGCGCAGAGGGTCGGGGAAACACCATATATTTT
TRBD1 | . | TRBJ1-2 | 13 | TRBV5-4 | CASSSGQGNGYTF | TGTGCCAGCAGTTCCGGACAGGGGAACGGCTACACCTTC
TRBD1 | . | TRBJ1-2 | 15 | TRBV6-5 | CASRPGQGRTYGYTF | TGTGCCAGCAGGCCCGGACAGGGGAGGACCTATGGCTACACCTTC
TRBD1 | . | TRBJ1-5 | 16 | TRBV5-1 | CASSLLPGQGNQPQHF | TGCGCCAGCAGCTTGCTCCCGGGACAGGGCAATCAGCCCCAGCATTTT